This T cell receptor beta chain was captured in a study of CD8+ T cells in alopecia areata. TCR sequencing used cDNA made by reverse transcription of extracted RNA. The method was immunoSEQ multiplex PCR; TCRdb's version includes in-frame clones alone and lacks a portion of them. The data contain about 190,000 clones, over 50% of them seen just once; the ten biggest clones take up about 15%. The investigators collected lesional scalp punch biopsies and peripheral blood from alopecia areata patients. With 4 bases removed from V and 2 bases from J, the gap between germline ends came to 8 bases. The germline gives CDR1 SQVTM, CDR2 ANQGSEA. The CDR3 covers 12 residues.

The J gene is TRBJ1-1, the V gene TRBV29-1; D gene ambiguous. Sample: CD4+ T cells sorted from blood, taken at week 0. The sequence was collected from a human donor with alopecia areata. This CDR3 reads CSVAASNTEAFF. Written as DNA, the CDR3 is TGCAGCGTTGCGGCAAGCAACACTGAAGCTTTCTTT. The full variable domain, in which reference TRBV29-1 and TRBJ1-1 provide the parts outside the CDR3, is SAVISQKPSRDICQRGTSLTIQCQVDSQVTMMFWYRQQPGQSLTLIATANQGSEATYESGFVIDKFPISRPNLTFSTLTVSNMSPEDSSIYLCSVAASNTEAFFGQGTRLTVV.